Following are 20 T cell receptor beta chains from one sample sequenced in a study of T cell repertoires in cytomegalovirus infection. TCRdb recomputed calls from the reads with MiXCR, one row per CDR3 protein. The sample holds nearly 550,000 distinct CDR3 sequences, approximately 17% seen once. Sequencing was done on a sample of CD8+ T cells from PBMCs. All receptors derive from a human donor in good health (CMV status not recorded). Some clones in this sample may be carry-over from other donors' samples.

This clonotype occurred many times. The rearrangement joins TRBV6-5 to TRBJ1-4; D is undetermined. V lost 3 bases and J lost 5, with 13 bases in between. This CDR3 comprises 15 residues. The germline CDR1 and CDR2 sequences are MNHEY and SVGAGI. The CDR3 bases are TGTGCCAGCAGTTATCAACGGAGCCGGAATGAAAAACTGTTTTTT. Translating gives CASSYQRSRNEKLFF.

This chain joins TRBV12-3 or TRBV12-4 and TRBJ2-3; tentatively, D is TRBD2 (5 bases). V lost 3 bases, J lost 9 bases, and 19 bases lay in between. The CDR3 spans 15 residues. CDR3 nucleotide sequence: TGTGCCAGCAGTTTTGGGCGGGTGGTGGAGTGGACGCAGTATTTT. Protein product: CASSFGRVVEWTQYF.

This clonotype was detected many times. The chain links TRBV7-2 to TRBJ1-1; D perhaps matches TRBD1 (6 bases). This CDR3 has 15 amino acids. Germline CDR1 is SGHTA and CDR2 is FQGNSA. Trimming took 1 base from V and 1 from J, leaving 10 bases between them. CDR3 amino acids: CASSLDVGANTEAFF. As DNA, the CDR3 is TGTGCCAGCAGCTTAGATGTGGGGGCGAACACTGAAGCTTTCTTT. Variable domain in full (rest from reference TRBV7-2 and TRBJ1-1): GAGVSQSPSNKVTEKGKDVELRCDPISGHTALYWYRQSLGQGLEFLIYFQGNSAPDKSGLPSDRFSAERTGGSVSTLTIQRTQQEDSAVYLCASSLDVGANTEAFFGQGTRLTVV.

The V call is TRBV7-9, the J call TRBJ1-2, with a weak D call TRBD1 (6 bases). The CDR3 has 15 amino acids. V lost 7 bases to trimming and J lost 2 bases, with 17 bases between them. Germline CDR1 is SEHNR and CDR2 is FQNEAQ (reference sequence). CDR3 coding DNA: TGTGCCAGCAACCTCTTGACGACAGGAAACTATGGCTACACCTTC. This translates into CASNLLTTGNYGYTF.

At least ten counts were recorded for this clonotype. The rearrangement uses TRBV12-3 or TRBV12-4 and TRBJ2-5, with D possibly TRBD1 on 6 matching bases. The CDR3 has 12 residues. The ends were cut back, 3 bases at V and 7 bases at J, with 9 bases in the middle. The CDR3 DNA sequence: TGTGCCAGCAGTTTTGAGGGGGTGACCCAGTACTTC. This translates into CASSFEGVTQYF.

In its sample, this clonotype was seen a few times. The chain is built from TRBV27 and TRBJ2-1; 11 bases are shared with TRBD1. The CDR3 spans 15 residues. J lost 11 bases, V lost 4 bases, and 10 bases had no gene match. The V gene's germline CDR1 is MNHEY and CDR2 SMNVEV (reference sequence). CDR3 in DNA: TGTGCCAGCAGTTCAAAACCGGGACAGGGGGACAAGCAGTTCTTC. This translates into CASSSKPGQGDKQFF.

The CDR3 is CSVPPGAGTQYF. CDR3 bases: TGCAGCGTTCCACCGGGGGCGGGTACGCAGTATTTT. The gene calls are TRBV29-1 and TRBJ2-3; D tentatively fits TRBD1 or TRBD2 (6 bases each). The germline V and J ends were trimmed by 5 bases and 8 bases, with 14 bases remaining between them. The CDR3 has 12 amino acids. In germline, CDR1 is SQVTM, CDR2 ANQGSEA.

This clonotype was recorded many times. This chain's CDR3 is CASSPEGSQNMNTEAFF. The DNA for the CDR3 is TGTGCCAGCAGCCCGGAGGGCAGTCAAAACATGAACACTGAAGCTTTCTTT. V and J are TRBV11-1 and TRBJ1-1, with D unclear. Between the trimmed V and J ends, which lost 5 bases and 0 bases, there was a span of 19 bases. The CDR3 length is 17 residues. Germline CDR1 SGHAT, CDR2 FQDESV (reference sequence).

V gene TRBV9 combines with J gene TRBJ1-1, with TRBD1 matching 7 bases. V was clipped by 3 bases and J by 6 bases; unmatched bases: 5. The CDR3 consists of 13 residues. Germline V gene sequence: CDR1 SGDLS, CDR2 YYNGEE. CDR3 protein: CASSATGSPEAFF. The CDR3 bases are TGTGCCAGCAGCGCGACAGGGAGCCCTGAAGCTTTCTTT.

V and J are TRBV11-2 and TRBJ2-7; a weak D match, TRBD1 (6 bases). This CDR3 contains 14 residues. CDR1 is SGHAT and CDR2 is FQNNGV in the germline V gene. V lost 0 bases, J lost 5 bases, and 11 bases lay in between. The CDR3 DNA reads as TGTGCCAGCAGCTTAGAGGGGGCGGCGGACGAGCAGTACTTC. It codes for CASSLEGAADEQYF.

This clonotype was seen ten or more times. The chain carries TRBV7-9 and TRBJ2-7; TRBD1 might be the D (6 bases). This CDR3 has 13 amino acids. V was shortened by 4 bases and J by 6 bases, with 13 bases between the two germline ends. Germline CDR1 and CDR2: SEHNR and FQNEAQ (reference sequence). The CDR3, as DNA: TGTGCCAGCAGCTCTACAGGGCGCGTCGAGCAGTACTTC. This codes for CASSSTGRVEQYF.

This chain joins TRBV6-6 and TRBJ2-7; unclear D gene. CDR3 length: 12 amino acids. CDR1 is MNHNY and CDR2 is SVGAGI in the germline V gene (reference sequence). Deletions cut 2 bases from V and 5 bases from J, with 7 bases between. CDR3 amino acids: CASSYGADEQYF. CDR3 nucleotides: TGTGCCAGCAGTTACGGAGCCGACGAGCAGTACTTC.

This clonotype came up a few times. This chain uses TRBV4-1 with TRBJ2-3; maybe TRBD2 (6 bases). Germline-derived CDR1 and CDR2 are MGHRA and YSYEKL. Trimming took 4 bases from V and 6 from J, leaving 20 bases between them. The CDR3 length is 16 residues. This CDR3 reads CASSPDVAGGADTQYF. The CDR3 nucleotides read TGCGCCAGCAGCCCAGATGTCGCAGGAGGGGCCGATACGCAGTATTTT.

This clonotype was counted many times. The V call is TRBV27, the J call TRBJ2-1, with D hard to call. Germline-derived CDR1 and CDR2 are MNHEY and SMNVEV (reference sequence). The length of the CDR3 is 14 residues. V was pared by 1 base and J by 6 bases, with 10 bases between. The CDR3 DNA reads TGTGCCAGCAGTTTATTGGGCAGACCCAATGAGCAGTTCTTC. Translating it yields CASSLLGRPNEQFF.

The sample holds many counts of this clonotype. This sequence joins TRBV7-6 and TRBJ1-5; TRBD1 matches 7 bases. V was pared by 5 bases and J by 2 bases, with 3 bases of the junction left unmatched. The CDR3 totals 14 residues. Germline lookup yields CDR1 SGHVS and CDR2 FNYEAQ. The CDR3: CASSATGGNQPQHF. The CDR3 DNA follows: TGTGCCAGCAGCGCCACAGGGGGCAATCAGCCCCAGCATTTT.

J is TRBJ2-7 and V is TRBV5-1; TRBD2 matches 7 bases. V shed 5 bases and J 3 bases; nucleotides not matched to a gene: 11. CDR1 is SGHRS, CDR2 YFSETQ, per germline. The CDR3 is 15 residues long. CDR3 DNA: TGCGCCAGCAGTATTCTTTCCGGGACTAACTACGAGCAGTACTTC. It is translated as CASSILSGTNYEQYF.

This clonotype was observed many times. The rearrangement uses TRBV29-1 and TRBJ2-1; perhaps TRBD2 as D (6 bases). The V gene lost 6 bases and the J gene lost 8 bases, with 23 bases spanning the gap. The V gene's germline CDR1 is SQVTM and CDR2 ANQGSEA. The CDR3 is 15 residues long. CDR3 region: CSVGRSPSSRHEQFF. The CDR3 bases are TGCAGCGTGGGGAGGTCTCCCAGCTCTCGGCATGAGCAGTTCTTC.

On this clonotype itself: It may be a read error: a sequence one base away is much more abundant. The rearrangement joins TRBV4-1 to TRBJ1-5, with D uncertain. Germline loops: CDR1 MGHRA, CDR2 YSYEKL. Trimming took off 3 bases at V and 0 bases at J, with 15 bases between the two ends. The length of the CDR3 is 17 residues. This CDR3 reads CASSQSPTKDSNQPQHF. In DNA form, the CDR3 reads TGCGCCAGCAGCCAGTCCCCAACGAAAGATAGCAATCAGCCCCAGCATTTT.

The sample holds many counts of this clonotype. This rearrangement joins TRBV28 to TRBJ2-1; TRBD2 is a possible D gene (6 bases). Per the germline V gene, CDR1 is MDHEN and CDR2 is SYDVKM. Trimming took off 1 base at V and 9 bases at J, with 10 bases between the two ends. The CDR3 is 13 amino acids. The CDR3 region is CASSLLPAGEQFF. For the CDR3, the DNA is TGTGCCAGCAGTTTATTACCAGCGGGTGAGCAGTTCTTC.

This clonotype was observed at least ten times. This chain joins TRBV11-2 and TRBJ1-2; a weak D match, TRBD1 (6 bases). This CDR3 has 12 residues. CDR1 SGHAT and CDR2 FQNNGV come from the germline V gene. Deletions cut 2 bases from V and 8 bases from J, with 9 bases between. The CDR3, as DNA: TGTGCCAGCAGCTTAAGGGGGAGCGGCTACACCTTC. Its protein is CASSLRGSGYTF.